This TCR beta chain was sequenced during a study of cytomegalovirus exposure and HLA in healthy donors. General study points: Many donors shared some public TCRs, even though most TCR sequences were rare.

13 Jbeta primers and 60 Vbeta primers were used for the PCR. Produced via immunoSEQ multiplex PCR; TCRdb's table is partial and in-frame only. The data hold some 170,000 clones, with about three quarters observed a single time. This clone was seen a few times. Its target is unknown. Sequenced sample: PBMCs. This receptor was identified in a man aged 35 to 55 in good health and CMV-seropositive.

The CDR3: CASSLTSGGYEGPYEQYF. In DNA form, the CDR3 reads TGTGCCAGCAGCCTTACCTCGGGGGGGTATGAAGGCCCCTACGAGCAGTACTTC. The chain uses TRBV12-1 and TRBJ2-7; TRBD2 reflects the table's D call only, with no check against the DNA. TRBV12-1 is tagged as a pseudogene. The CDR3 sequence is 18 residues long.